The 10 T cell receptor beta chains below all came from one sample that was sequenced in a study of cytomegalovirus exposure and HLA in healthy donors. With 60 Vbeta and 13 Jbeta primers, the PCR was carried out. Generated by immunoSEQ multiplex PCR, the TCRdb table keeps only in-frame clones and is missing some. The repertoire holds around 200,000 clones, with around 80% as singletons. Source material: PBMCs. Every receptor here comes from a girl aged 2 to 9 in good health and CMV-seropositive.

In its sample, this clone was seen a few times. This chain connects TRBV5-1 to TRBJ1-1; D ambiguous. The V gene lost 7 bases and the J gene lost 5 bases, with 12 bases spanning the gap. Germline V gene lookup returns CDR1 SGHRS and CDR2 YFSETQ. The CDR3 has 12 residues. The DNA for the CDR3 is TGCGCCAGCGGATCTGGGGAGACTGAAGCTTTCTTT. It codes for CASGSGETEAFF. The full variable domain, in which reference TRBV5-1 and TRBJ1-1 provide the parts outside the CDR3, is KAGVTQTPRYLIKTRGQQVTLSCSPISGHRSVSWYQQTPGQGLQFLFEYFSETQRNKGNFPGRFSGRQFSNSRSEMNVSTLELGDSALYLCASGSGETEAFFGQGTRLTVV.

This chain connects TRBV30 to TRBJ1-1, with 7 bases matching TRBD1. Germline V gives CDR1 GTSNPN, CDR2 SVGIG (reference sequence). The CDR3 runs to 13 residues. V dropped 5 bases and J dropped 1; count of bases not matched to a gene: 4. CDR3 bases: TGTGCCTGGGACAGGGCGCGGAACACTGAAGCTTTCTTT. Translating it yields CAWDRARNTEAFF.

On this clone itself: The same CDR3 is also encoded by other DNA sequences in this sample. The chain uses TRBV2 and TRBJ1-2, with no clear D. CDR1 is SNHLY and CDR2 is FYNNEI in the germline V gene. This CDR3 has 13 residues. V lost 6 bases, J lost 5 bases, and 13 bases lay in between. For the CDR3, the DNA is TGTGCCAGCAGCCCGCGATTAGTATATGGCTACACCTTC. Protein product: CASSPRLVYGYTF.

This chain connects TRBV2 to TRBJ1-5; TRBD1 agrees at 8 bases. The CDR3 is made up of 14 amino acids. V trimming: 6 bases; J trimming: 5 bases; junction bases outside the gene matches: 6. CDR1 is SNHLY, CDR2 FYNNEI, per germline. The CDR3, as DNA: TGTGCCAGCAGCCTTAACAGGGGGGATCAGCCCCAGCATTTT. Its protein product is CASSLNRGDQPQHF.

The J gene is TRBJ2-5, the V gene TRBV30, with 8 nucleotides matching TRBD1. Near its end, the DNA agrees better with TRBJ2-7, so the J call may be wrong. The CDR3 consists of 13 residues. Looked up from germline, CDR1 is GTSNPN and CDR2 is SVGIG (reference sequence). CDR3 DNA sequence: TGTGCCACCCGACAGGGGAGCCTCTACGAGCAGTACTTC. This encodes CATRQGSLYEQYF.

The chain carries TRBV9 and TRBJ1-1; D is unresolved. The V end was cut by 3 bases, the J end by 0 bases, with 12 bases between. This CDR3 comprises 15 residues. From germline, CDR1 is SGDLS and CDR2 YYNGEE. The CDR3 here is CASSAGGSLNTEAFF. In DNA form, the CDR3 reads TGTGCCAGCAGCGCCGGAGGTTCCCTGAACACTGAAGCTTTCTTT.

This rearrangement joins TRBV30 to TRBJ1-5; D call uncertain. The V gene lost 6 bases and the J gene lost 4 bases, with 16 bases spanning the gap. The CDR3 is made up of 14 amino acids. Germline V gene lookup returns CDR1 GTSNPN and CDR2 SVGIG (reference sequence). The CDR3 DNA is TGTGCCTGCCAAGATTCAAGCGAGAATCAGCCCCAGCATTTT. This gives the protein CACQDSSENQPQHF. Complete variable domain (other parts from reference TRBV30 and TRBJ1-5): SQTIHQWPATLVQPVGSPLSLECTVEGTSNPNLYWYRQAAGRGLQLLFYSVGIGQISSEVPQNLSASRPQDRQFILSSKKLLLSDSGFYLCACQDSSENQPQHFGDGTRLSIL.

This sequence joins TRBV21-1 and TRBJ1-2. TRBV21-1 is classified as a pseudogene. The length of the CDR3 is 14 residues. This chain's CDR3 is CASSPPRRTYGYTF. In DNA form, the CDR3 reads TGTGCCAGCAGCCCCCCCCGGAGAACTTATGGCTACACCTTC.

The chain has TRBV7-6 and TRBJ2-2; TRBD2 agrees at 13 bases. Germline-derived CDR1 and CDR2 are SGHVS and FNYEAQ. After removal of 10 bases from V and 6 bases from J, the junction contained 8 bases not matched to a gene. The CDR3 sequence is 15 residues long. The CDR3 sequence is CATGGTSGGAGELFF. As DNA, the CDR3 is TGTGCCACTGGGGGAACTAGCGGGGGGGCCGGGGAGCTGTTTTTT. The full variable domain, in which reference TRBV7-6 and TRBJ2-2 provide the parts outside the CDR3, is GAGVSQSPRYKVTKRGQDVALRCDPISGHVSLYWYRQALGQGPEFLTYFNYEAQQDKSGLPNDRFSAERPEGSISTLTIQRTEQRDSAMYRCATGGTSGGAGELFFGEGSRLTVL.

The rearrangement links TRBV7-8 to TRBJ2-7, with a weak D call TRBD1 (6 bases). The germline V gene encodes CDR1 SGHVS and CDR2 FQNEAQ. The V end lost 1 base, the J end lost 3 bases, and 7 bases lay between the germline ends. CDR3 length equals 13 residues. Here the CDR3 reads CASSLEDSYEQYF. CDR3 nucleotides: TGTGCCAGCAGCTTAGAGGACAGCTACGAGCAGTACTTC.